A single sample gave rise to the 12 T cell receptor beta chains below, sequenced in a study of blood T cell repertoires in COVID-19. The table came from immunoSEQ multiplex PCR; TCRdb's copy has only in-frame clones and leaves some out. The repertoire holds around 270,000 clones, with 80% to 90% as singletons. Sequences were obtained from PBMCs or T cells enriched from blood (not recorded which). The receptors here all came from a woman aged 40 to 50 who had been exposed to COVID-19.

The rearrangement uses TRBV7-9 and TRBJ2-3, with TRBD1 as a possible D gene (5 bases). Germline loops: CDR1 SEHNR, CDR2 FQNEAQ (reference sequence). The CDR3 runs to 15 residues. Trimming stripped 5 bases from V and 1 base from J, with 13 bases between. The DNA for the CDR3 is TGTGCCAGCAGCCGTTCGACAGAGGGCACAGATACGCAGTATTTT. Protein sequence: CASSRSTEGTDTQYF.

The chain is built from TRBV2 and TRBJ1-2, with D perhaps TRBD1 (5 bases). V was shortened by 1 base and J by 7 bases, with 10 bases between the two germline ends. The CDR3 is made up of 13 amino acids. Germline CDR1 SNHLY, CDR2 FYNNEI. CDR3 residues: CASSEGQGGGYTF. The CDR3 region has the DNA TGTGCCAGCAGTGAAGGGCAGGGCGGTGGCTACACCTTC.

V usage is TRBV21-1 and J usage is TRBJ1-2. TRBV21-1 is shown as a pseudogene. The CDR3 runs to 13 residues. The DNA for the CDR3 is TGTGCCAGCCTGCGGTCAGGAGGGCTTGGCTACACCTTC. This sequence encodes CASLRSGGLGYTF.

The chain has TRBV6-5 and TRBJ2-5, with 9 bases aligning to TRBD2. The V and J ends lost 8 bases and 4 bases, in that order; junction bases with no gene match: 5. The CDR3 consists of 13 residues. Per germline, CDR1 MNHEY and CDR2 SVGAGI. CDR3 region: CASGIAGVETQYF. CDR3 sequence (DNA): TGTGCCAGCGGCATAGCGGGAGTAGAGACCCAGTACTTC.

This clone appeared a few times. V and J are TRBV9 and TRBJ1-1, with D tentatively TRBD1 (6 bases). This CDR3 contains 14 residues. V shed 3 bases and J shed 2 bases, with 11 bases lying between them. CDR1 and CDR2 (germline): SGDLS, YYNGEE. The CDR3 DNA reads as TGTGCCAGCAGCGAAACAGGGTATAACACTGAAGCTTTCTTT. As protein: CASSETGYNTEAFF.

The chain carries TRBV4-3 and TRBJ1-2, with 7 bases fitting TRBD1. V trimming: 3 bases; J trimming: 7 bases; junction bases outside the gene matches: 14. Germline V gives CDR1 LGHNA, CDR2 YSLEER. The CDR3 runs to 16 residues. CDR3 sequence (DNA): TGCGCCAGCAGCCATGCCACAGGGGATTGGCGAGCTGGCTACACCTTC. It specifies CASSHATGDWRAGYTF.

The V call is TRBV18, the J call TRBJ2-3; 10 bases match TRBD2. With V trimmed by 1 base and J by 2 bases, 15 bases remained unmatched. This CDR3 has 20 residues. The germline V gene encodes CDR1 KGHSH and CDR2 LQKENI. The CDR3 loop reads CASSPLWTSGATSSTDTQYF. The CDR3 nucleotides read TGTGCCAGCTCACCACTTTGGACTAGCGGAGCTACATCTTCCACAGATACGCAGTATTTT.

The chain combines TRBV27 with TRBJ1-2; 10 bases are shared with TRBD1. Losses at the gene ends were 3 bases for V and 7 bases for J; bases not matched to a gene: 8. The CDR3 runs 15 residues. The germline gives CDR1 MNHEY, CDR2 SMNVEV (reference sequence). Here the CDR3 reads CASSFYRDRGLGYTF. CDR3 DNA: TGTGCCAGCAGTTTTTACCGGGACAGGGGACTTGGCTACACCTTC.

The chain uses TRBV4-3 and TRBJ1-1, with D possibly TRBD1 on 6 matching bases. Germline assignment: CDR1 LGHNA and CDR2 YSLEER. This CDR3 has 14 amino acids. V was pared by 0 bases and J by 4 bases, with 9 bases between. The CDR3 loop is CASSQEDRGTEAFF. As DNA, the CDR3 is TGCGCCAGCAGCCAAGAGGACAGAGGCACTGAAGCTTTCTTT.

This chain links TRBV7-9 with TRBJ2-5; TRBD1 matches 7 bases. J gave up 5 bases and V 8 bases, and 5 bases lay outside the gene matches. CDR3 length: 12 amino acids. Germline V gene sequence: CDR1 SEHNR, CDR2 FQNEAQ (reference sequence). The CDR3 region is CASAQQGETQYF. CDR3 nucleotide sequence: TGTGCCAGCGCGCAACAGGGGGAGACCCAGTACTTC.

The CDR3 is CASSSTHGQEHGNTIYF. CDR3 in DNA: TGCGCCAGCAGTTCGACCCACGGACAGGAACACGGAAACACCATATATTTT. The chain recombines TRBV4-1 with TRBJ1-3; TRBD1 agrees at 7 bases. This CDR3 contains 17 residues. Germline V gives CDR1 MGHRA, CDR2 YSYEKL. The V and J ends lost 6 bases and 4 bases, in that order; junction bases with no gene match: 15.

This sequence joins TRBV24-1 and TRBJ2-3; 9 positions match TRBD2. The junction had 10 bases not matched to a gene; V was cut back by 4 bases and J by 3 bases. CDR1 KGHDR and CDR2 SFDVKD come from the germline V gene. The CDR3 runs 17 residues. CDR3 in amino acids: CATSDPGAGGATDTQYF. DNA for the CDR3: TGTGCCACCAGTGACCCAGGAGCGGGAGGAGCGACAGATACGCAGTATTTT.